The 6 T cell receptor beta chains reported below all come from one sample, sequenced in a study of CD8 T cells in Susac syndrome. RNA amounts of about 0.45 to 1 ug underwent reverse transcription with random hexamers. TCRdb redid the calling of the immunoSEQ multiplex PCR reads with MiXCR, one entry per CDR3 protein. The sample lists 100,000 to 150,000 distinct CDR3 sequences, 90% to 95% occurring once. The material sequenced was CD4+ T cells from PBMCs. These receptors were taken from a human donor in good health.

V and J are TRBV7-2 and TRBJ2-2, with TRBD2 matching 9 bases. The V segment lost 5 bases and the J segment 6 bases; nucleotides outside the gene matches: 10. CDR1 is SGHTA and CDR2 is FQGNSA in the germline V gene. The CDR3 extends over 16 amino acids. The chain's CDR3 is CASSRVGTSFAGELFF. CDR3 in DNA: TGTGCCAGCAGCCGTGTAGGGACTAGCTTTGCCGGGGAGCTGTTTTTT.

This chain links TRBV6-6 with TRBJ2-5; 13 bases are shared with TRBD2. CDR1 MNHNY and CDR2 SVGAGI come from the germline V gene (reference sequence). The CDR3 extends over 16 amino acids. V trimming: 2 bases; J trimming: 9 bases; junction bases outside the gene matches: 9. Here the CDR3 reads CASSYTGTSGTAAQYF. The CDR3 DNA reads as TGTGCCAGCAGTTACACCGGGACTAGCGGGACCGCGGCCCAGTACTTC.

The J gene is TRBJ2-7, the V gene TRBV6-5; D is ambiguous. The CDR3 is 11 residues long. Germline-derived CDR1 and CDR2 are MNHEY and SVGAGI. V was clipped by 7 bases and J by 4 bases, with 8 bases between them. CDR3 bases: TGTGCCAGCACAGGTCAATACGAGCAGTACTTC. Translated: CASTGQYEQYF.

V is TRBV10-3 and J is TRBJ2-3, with D possibly being TRBD1 (5 bases). V lost 4 bases to trimming and J lost 3 bases, with 11 bases between them. Germline CDR1 reads ENHRY; CDR2 reads SYGVKD. The CDR3 is 14 amino acids. In DNA form, the CDR3 reads TGTGCCATCAGTGTATCCCCAGGGACAGATACGCAGTATTTT. This translates into CAISVSPGTDTQYF.

The chain combines TRBV15 with TRBJ2-1; TRBD1 is a possible D gene (5 bases). V dropped 2 bases and J dropped 11 bases, with 10 bases sitting between them. The CDR3 runs to 12 residues. Germline CDR1 LNHNV, CDR2 YYDKDF (reference sequence). The CDR3 DNA follows: TGTGCCACCAGCAGACAGAAGGGGCAGCAGTTCTTC. This gives the protein CATSRQKGQQFF. Together with reference TRBV15 and TRBJ2-1, the CDR3 gives the full variable domain: DAMVIQNPRYQVTQFGKPVTLSCSQTLNHNVMYWYQQKSSQAPKLLFHYYDKDFNNEADTPDNFQSRRPNTSFCFLDIRSPGLGDTAMYLCATSRQKGQQFFGPGTRLTVL.

The genes are TRBV5-1 and TRBJ2-1; 8 bases fit TRBD2. Losses at the gene ends were 4 bases for V and 3 bases for J; bases not matched to a gene: 3. This CDR3 is built from 14 residues. Germline CDR1 SGHRS, CDR2 YFSETQ. CDR3 loop: CASSREGGYNEQFF. CDR3 nucleotide sequence: TGCGCCAGCAGCCGGGAGGGAGGCTACAATGAGCAGTTCTTC.